Shown below are 6 T cell receptor beta chains from a single sample sequenced in a study of shared T cell receptors in the human thymus. Produced via immunoSEQ multiplex PCR; TCRdb's table is partial and in-frame only. The sample holds 500,000 to 550,000 clones, 75% to 85% seen once. The data were also submitted as part of a second study, on human thymus T cells.

Material: thymocytes. The receptors stem from a boy in the first two years of life with a congenital heart defect.

A remark on this clone: A read error may produce the germline difference seen at one junction end. The rearrangement links TRBV18 to TRBJ2-1; perhaps TRBD2 as D (5 bases). This CDR3 has 14 residues. Germline CDR1 KGHSH, CDR2 LQKENI. As DNA, the CDR3 is TGTGCCAGCTCACCCCCTAGCTCCGACAATGAGCAGTTCTTC. Translating it yields CASSPPSSDNEQFF.

The V and J genes are TRBV11-2 and TRBJ2-2; the D is unclear. The V end lost 5 bases, the J end lost 0 bases, and 13 bases lay between the germline ends. CDR3 size: 16 residues. Germline CDR1 and CDR2: SGHAT and FQNNGV. The CDR3 nucleotides read TGTGCCAGCAGCCAAGACTCCCCCCCGAACACCGGGGAGCTGTTTTTT. It yields the protein CASSQDSPPNTGELFF.

This clone turned up a few times. The gene calls are TRBV27 and TRBJ2-7, with 9 bases lining up with TRBD1. The CDR3 is made up of 16 amino acids. Germline CDR1 reads MNHEY; CDR2 reads SMNVEV (reference sequence). Trimming took 3 bases from V and 3 from J; bases not matched to a gene: 9. This chain's CDR3 is CASSLTPDRGLYEQYF. The CDR3 nucleotides read TGTGCCAGCAGTTTGACTCCGGACAGGGGACTCTACGAGCAGTACTTC.

The rearrangement joins TRBV12-5 to TRBJ1-1; 7 bases fit TRBD1. CDR1 and CDR2 from the germline V gene are LGHNT and FRNRAP. The CDR3 extends over 14 amino acids. V was clipped by 6 bases and J by 1 base; unmatched bases: 5. This CDR3 is CASGKGGRNTEAFF. The CDR3 DNA reads as TGTGCTAGTGGGAAAGGGGGCAGGAACACTGAAGCTTTCTTT. Drawing the rest from reference TRBV12-5 and TRBJ1-1, the complete variable domain is DARVTQTPRHKVTEMGQEVTMRCQPILGHNTVFWYRQTMMQGLELLAYFRNRAPLDDSGMPKDRFSAEMPDATLATLKIQPSEPRDSAVYFCASGKGGRNTEAFFGQGTRLTVV.

The sample holds a few counts of this clone. A read error may account for a junction end that differs from germline. The chain uses TRBV7-9 and TRBJ1-3; no clear D gene. CDR1 and CDR2 (germline): SEHNR, FQNEAQ (reference sequence). The CDR3 contains 11 residues. The CDR3 coding sequence is TGTGCCAGCAGCTCAAACTCAAGAGAGTCCTTT. It codes for CASSSNSRESF.

The chain joins TRBV6-5 to TRBJ2-1, with TRBD1 identical over 10 bases. The germline CDR1 and CDR2 sequences are MNHEY and SVGAGI. V was clipped by 7 bases and J by 6 bases; unmatched bases: 9. The CDR3 totals 15 residues. In nucleotides, the CDR3 is TGTGCCAGCACCCCTCCGGGACAGGGGCGCAATGAGCAGTTCTTC. Protein sequence: CASTPPGQGRNEQFF.